Listed here are 5 T cell receptor beta chains from one sample, sequenced in a study of graft-versus-host responses after intestinal transplantation. This table comes from immunoSEQ multiplex PCR, and its TCRdb copy is limited to in-frame clones, with some not included. This repertoire shows tens of thousands of clones, about four fifths found once; its top ten account for about 18%. These receptors lack a known antigen. The sample was unstimulated CD8+ T cells sorted from spleen or lymph node cells, taken before intestinal transplant. These TCRs come from a human donor who received an intestinal transplant.

V is TRBV28 and J is TRBJ2-2; D possibly matches TRBD1 or TRBD2 (5 bases each). CDR1 and CDR2 from the germline V gene are MDHEN and SYDVKM. The CDR3 contains 15 residues. The ends were cut back, 1 base at V and 7 bases at J, with 13 bases in the middle. The chain's CDR3 is CASSLYRGPGGELFF. The CDR3 region has the DNA TGTGCCAGCAGTTTATATCGGGGCCCGGGCGGGGAGCTGTTTTTT.

In nucleotides, the CDR3 is TGTGCCAGCAGTTATAGCGGGGGGAACACAGATACGCAGTATTTT. It translates to CASSYSGGNTDTQYF. V and J are TRBV6-6 and TRBJ2-3; 10 bases map to TRBD2. Germline V gives CDR1 MNHNY, CDR2 SVGAGI (reference sequence). The V gene end was trimmed by 3 bases and the J gene end by 2 bases; junction bases not matched to a gene: 2. This CDR3 has 15 amino acids.

This chain joins TRBV6-6 and TRBJ2-1; D unresolved. Looked up from germline, CDR1 is MNHNY and CDR2 is SVGAGI (reference sequence). This CDR3 contains 14 residues. Trimming took off 5 bases at V and 1 base at J, with 9 bases between the two ends. The DNA for the CDR3 is TGTGCCAGCAGTCTTACAGTATCCTACAATGAGCAGTTCTTC. Amino acid sequence: CASSLTVSYNEQFF.

The rearrangement joins TRBV5-1 to TRBJ1-2; unclear D gene. Germline CDR1 is SGHRS and CDR2 is YFSETQ. The CDR3 is 15 amino acids. V dropped 3 bases and J dropped 5 bases, with 17 bases sitting between them. The CDR3 is CASSSRLTPVYGYTF. The CDR3 DNA is TGCGCCAGCAGCTCCCGACTGACGCCCGTATATGGCTACACCTTC.

J is TRBJ2-3 and V is TRBV9, with a weak D call TRBD2 (7 bases). V lost 2 bases and J lost 2, with 18 bases in between. The CDR3 is 17 residues long. The germline gives CDR1 SGDLS, CDR2 YYNGEE. CDR3 sequence reads: CASSVGGMWGPTDTQYF. CDR3 nucleotide sequence: TGTGCCAGCAGCGTGGGGGGGATGTGGGGGCCCACAGATACGCAGTATTTT.